The 20 T cell receptor beta chains reported below all come from one sample, sequenced in a study of T cell clonality in common variable immunodeficiency. Sequencing was performed with immunoSEQ multiplex PCR; in TCRdb, only in-frame clones are kept and a portion is missing. The sample contains 80,000 or so clones, none of them singletons. Sequencing was carried out using peripheral blood mononuclear cells. These receptors were taken from a person aged 18 to 70 in good health.

This clone was counted ten times or more. Read sequence stops 3 residues before the CDR3 end, and the germline J gene provides the missing end. The J gene is TRBJ1-4, the V gene TRBV5-1; D call uncertain. This CDR3 region has 15 residues. V lost 0 bases and J lost 7, with 13 bases in between. Germline CDR1 is SGHRS and CDR2 is YFSETQ. CDR3 bases read: TGCGCCAGCAGCTTGGCCGAGGGCCGAGGTGAAAAA. This translates into CASSLAEGRGEK. The CDR3 reads in full as CASSLAEGRGEKLFF. The full variable domain, with the rest looked up from reference TRBV5-1 and TRBJ1-4, is KAGVTQTPRYLIKTRGQQVTLSCSPISGHRSVSWYQQTPGQGLQFLFEYFSETQRNKGNFPGRFSGRQFSNSRSEMNVSTLELGDSALYLCASSLAEGRGEKLFFGSGTQLSVL.

This clone was found many times. Sequencing ends 3 residues short of the CDR3 end; the germline J gene provides the rest. The chain couples TRBV10-1 to TRBJ1-6; D remains ambiguous. Germline V gene sequence: CDR1 WNHNN, CDR2 SYGVQD (reference sequence). The CDR3 is 13 amino acids. Trimming removed 3 bases at V and 7 bases at J, with 7 bases between. CDR3 in amino acids: CASSDGGNSPLHF. The CDR3 DNA, read in part, is TGCGCCAGCAGTGATGGAGGGAATTCACCC.

This clone was counted many times. Sequencing ends 3 residues short of the CDR3 end; the germline J gene provides the rest. The chain recombines TRBV7-6 with TRBJ2-3; D is undetermined. The germline CDR1 and CDR2 sequences are SGHVS and FNYEAQ. V lost 1 base and J lost 2, with 10 bases in between. The CDR3 consists of 15 residues. The covered CDR3 bases are TGTGCCAGCAGCTTAGGCCTAAACCCCACAGATACG. It codes for CASSLGLNPTDT. The entire CDR3 reads CASSLGLNPTDTQYF.

This clone showed up many times. The sequence runs out 3 residues before the end of the CDR3; the remainder is reconstructed from the germline J gene. The gene calls are TRBV5-6 and TRBJ2-7; 8 positions agree with TRBD2. The germline V gene encodes CDR1 SGHDT and CDR2 YYEEEE. The junction had 5 bases not matched to a gene; V was cut back by 4 bases and J by 2 bases. This CDR3 region has 14 residues. CDR3 DNA (partial): TGTGCCAGCAGCCGTTGGACTAGCCCCTACGAG. It codes for CASSRWTSPYE. The CDR3 in its entirety is CASSRWTSPYEQYF.

This clone qualifies as medium-sized. The read ends 3 residues early relative to the CDR3; the germline J gene fills the gap. The chain is built from TRBV4-1 and TRBJ2-6; D is possibly TRBD1 or TRBD2 (5 bases each). CDR3 length: 18 residues. Trimming removed 4 bases from V and 0 bases from J, with 16 bases in between. In germline, CDR1 is MGHRA, CDR2 YSYEKL. The CDR3 bases that were read are TGCGCCAGCAGCCCGGGATTCACAGGTAGCTCTGGGGCCAACGTC. The encoded protein is CASSPGFTGSSGANV. The full CDR3 is CASSPGFTGSSGANVLTF.

In this sample, this clone turned up many times. The read ends 3 residues before the CDR3 terminus; that terminus is restored from the germline J gene. The chain couples TRBV2 to TRBJ2-1, with TRBD2 matching 10 bases. The trim removed 2 bases at V and 9 bases at J, leaving 4 bases unmatched. Germline V gene lookup returns CDR1 SNHLY and CDR2 FYNNEI. This CDR3 has 14 residues. The CDR3 DNA, read in part, is TGTGCCAGCAGTGAACTAGCGGGAGTATCTGAG. Translation gives CASSELAGVSE. The CDR3 as a whole reads CASSELAGVSEQFF.

Ten or more counts support this clone. The CDR3 is cut off 3 residues early in the read; its end comes from the germline J gene. This chain joins TRBV11-2 and TRBJ2-1; TRBD2 agrees at 8 bases. Per germline, CDR1 SGHAT and CDR2 FQNNGV. The V gene end was trimmed by 5 bases and the J gene end by 6 bases; junction bases not matched to a gene: 9. This CDR3 has 15 residues. This chain's CDR3 is CASSRGTSRFNEQFF. The CDR3 bases that were read are TGTGCCAGCAGCCGTGGGACTAGTCGGTTCAATGAG.

This clone was picked up many times. Read data end 3 residues before the CDR3 end; the end is taken from the germline J gene. The chain uses TRBV6-1 and TRBJ1-2; 8 bases line up with TRBD1. The CDR3 totals 16 residues. Looked up from germline, CDR1 is MNHNS and CDR2 is SASEGT. The trim removed 3 bases at V and 4 bases at J, leaving 10 bases unmatched. Incomplete CDR3 DNA: TGTGCCAGCAGTGATGGGTTATGGACAGGGACCTATGGC. This encodes CASSDGLWTGTYG. The whole CDR3 sequence reads CASSDGLWTGTYGYTF.

At least ten counts were recorded for this clone. The CDR3 end is not reached by the read, which stops 3 residues before it; the germline J gene fills it in. The rearrangement uses TRBV20-1 and TRBJ1-1; maybe TRBD1 (6 bases). V was shortened by 0 bases and J by 4 bases, with 15 bases between the two germline ends. The CDR3 contains 15 residues. Germline loops: CDR1 DFQATT, CDR2 SNEGSKA (reference sequence). The sequenced part of the CDR3 DNA is TGCAGTGCTAGAGATCCGGCGGGGGCGCCCACTGAA. It specifies CSARDPAGAPTE. The CDR3, in full, reads CSARDPAGAPTEAFF.

This clone was found many times. The read ends 3 residues early relative to the CDR3; the germline J gene fills the gap. This sequence joins TRBV18 and TRBJ1-5, with a tentative D call TRBD1 (6 bases). The CDR3 loop spans 14 amino acids. Trimming pared 6 bases from V and 4 bases from J, leaving 13 bases between. CDR1 KGHSH and CDR2 LQKENI come from the germline V gene. CDR3 DNA (partial): TGTGCCAGCTCCCCCGGAGGACAGAATCAGCCC. Amino acid sequence: CASSPGGQNQP. Given in full, the CDR3 is CASSPGGQNQPQHF.

This clone was seen at least ten times. The read halts 3 residues ahead of the CDR3 end, with the missing end drawn from the germline J gene. This chain connects TRBV7-9 to TRBJ2-3; the D gene is possibly TRBD2 (6 bases). Trimming removed 6 bases from V and 6 bases from J, with 19 bases in between. The CDR3 is 15 residues long. CDR1 and CDR2 (germline): SEHNR, FQNEAQ (reference sequence). The CDR3: CASSSTLASEDTQYF. Partial CDR3 DNA: TGTGCCAGCAGTTCGACTCTAGCGTCGGAGGATACG.

This clone was detected ten times or more. Read sequence stops 3 residues before the CDR3 end, and the germline J gene provides the missing end. This chain connects TRBV7-6 to TRBJ2-1; 7 nucleotides match TRBD2. From germline, CDR1 is SGHVS and CDR2 FNYEAQ. The CDR3 loop spans 15 amino acids. J was trimmed by 3 bases and V by 4 bases; bases with no gene match: 6. The DNA read from the CDR3 is TGTGCCAGCAGCTACACCGGGACTAACTACAATGAG. Encoded protein: CASSYTGTNYNE. The whole CDR3 protein is CASSYTGTNYNEQFF.

This clone was picked up many times. A read error may explain this, as a much larger clone is one base away. The read falls 3 residues short of the CDR3 end, and the missing part is taken from the germline J gene. J is TRBJ2-7 and V is TRBV11-2; D remains unclear. The CDR3 length is 11 residues. Germline V gene lookup returns CDR1 SGHAT and CDR2 FQNNGV. With 4 bases removed from V and 3 bases from J, the gap between germline ends came to 4 bases. Partial CDR3 DNA: TGTGCCAGCAGCTCCAACTACGAG. Its protein is CASSSNYE. The full CDR3 reads CASSSNYEQYF.

This clone was detected ten times or more. With the read ending 3 residues before the CDR3 end, the germline J gene is used to fill in that end. The chain has TRBV19 and TRBJ2-7; TRBD1 agrees at 8 bases. V was clipped by 7 bases and J by 3 bases; unmatched bases: 8. The CDR3 loop spans 14 amino acids. Germline assignment: CDR1 LNHDA and CDR2 SQIVND (reference sequence). The DNA read from the CDR3 is TGTGCCAGTAACGACAGGGGTATTGACTACGAG. This sequence encodes CASNDRGIDYE. The full CDR3 sequence reads CASNDRGIDYEQYF. Filled out from reference TRBV19 and TRBJ2-7, the complete variable domain reads DGGITQSPKYLFRKEGQNVTLSCEQNLNHDAMYWYRQDPGQGLRLIYYSQIVNDFQKGDIAEGYSVSREKKESFPLTVTSAQKNPTAFYLCASNDRGIDYEQYFGPGTRLTVT.

This clone was seen many times. The observed sequence ends 3 residues before the CDR3 terminus, with the missing tail filled in from the germline J gene. V gene TRBV2 combines with J gene TRBJ2-1; D gene uncertain. The V end was cut by 11 bases, the J end by 0 bases, with 11 bases between. The CDR3 covers 13 residues. Germline-derived CDR1 and CDR2 are SNHLY and FYNNEI. The DNA read from the CDR3 is TGTGCCGGTCGAGGCGGCTCCTACAATGAG. This codes for CAGRGGSYNE. Given in full, the CDR3 is CAGRGGSYNEQFF.

This clone was recorded many times. The read terminates 3 residues ahead of where the CDR3 ends, so the germline J gene completes it. J is TRBJ2-2 and V is TRBV20-1; D is perhaps TRBD2 (5 bases). V was cut by 2 bases and J by 0 bases, with 10 bases left in between. The CDR3 is 15 amino acids. CDR1 is DFQATT, CDR2 SNEGSKA, per germline (reference sequence). Incomplete CDR3 DNA: TGCAGTGCTAGACTCGGACTTTCGAACACCGGGGAG. Translation: CSARLGLSNTGE. The CDR3 in its entirety is CSARLGLSNTGELFF.

This clone was seen at least ten times. The read ends 3 residues before the CDR3 terminus; that terminus is restored from the germline J gene. The rearrangement links TRBV19 to TRBJ2-1; possible D gene TRBD2, 6 bases. This CDR3 has 17 amino acids. The V end was cut by 3 bases, the J end by 5 bases, with 20 bases between. Germline assignment: CDR1 LNHDA and CDR2 SQIVND (reference sequence). The CDR3 DNA, read in part, is TGTGCCAGTAGTATTTTAAGTAGCGGCGCATCGGACAATGAG. As protein: CASSILSSGASDNE. The whole CDR3 sequence is CASSILSSGASDNEQFF.

This clone was counted at least ten times. The read ends 3 residues shy of where the CDR3 ends; the end is completed using the germline J gene. V and J are TRBV20-1 and TRBJ2-1; 9 bases fit TRBD2. V lost 6 bases and J lost 5; bases outside the gene matches: 5. Germline assignment: CDR1 DFQATT and CDR2 SNEGSKA (reference sequence). This CDR3 region has 13 residues. CDR3 in amino acids: CSAPSGRHNEQFF. CDR3 bases read: TGCAGTGCCCCCAGCGGGAGGCACAATGAG.

The sample holds many counts of this clone. Here the CDR3 reads CASSYSSRGGYDEAFF. Partial CDR3 DNA: TGTGCCAGCAGTTACTCGTCCCGGGGGGGGTATGATGAA. The V call is TRBV6-2 or TRBV6-3, the J call TRBJ1-1, with a possible D match to TRBD1 (5 bases). The DNA ends 3 residues before the CDR3 does, and the rest of the CDR3 is filled in from the germline J gene. Between the trimmed V and J ends, which lost 0 bases and 7 bases, there was a span of 18 bases. CDR1 MNHEY and CDR2 SVGEGT come from the germline V gene. The length of the CDR3 is 16 residues.

This clone showed up many times. The read terminates 3 residues before the CDR3 end, so the remaining end is supplied by the germline J gene. The rearrangement joins TRBV7-2 to TRBJ2-1, with TRBD2 identical over 13 bases. V shed 5 bases and J 5 bases; nucleotides not matched to a gene: 3. In germline, CDR1 is SGHTA, CDR2 FQGNSA. The CDR3 is 15 residues long. CDR3 sequence: CASSKLAGGNNEQFF. CDR3 bases read: TGTGCCAGCAGCAAACTAGCGGGAGGGAACAATGAG.